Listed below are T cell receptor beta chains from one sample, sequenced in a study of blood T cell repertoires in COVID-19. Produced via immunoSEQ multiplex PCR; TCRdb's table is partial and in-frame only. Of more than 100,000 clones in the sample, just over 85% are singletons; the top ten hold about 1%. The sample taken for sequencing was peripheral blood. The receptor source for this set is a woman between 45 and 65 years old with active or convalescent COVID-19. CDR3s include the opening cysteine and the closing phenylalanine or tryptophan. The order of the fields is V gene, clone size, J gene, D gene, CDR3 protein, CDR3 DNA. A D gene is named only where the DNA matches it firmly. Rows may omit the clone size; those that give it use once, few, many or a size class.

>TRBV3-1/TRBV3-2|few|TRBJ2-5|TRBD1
CASSQETGTTQYF
TGTGCCAGCAGCCAAGAGACAGGGACGACCCAGTACTTC
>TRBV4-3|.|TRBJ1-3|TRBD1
CASSLGTGSGNTIYF
TGCGCCAGCAGCTTAGGGACAGGCTCTGGAAACACCATATATTTT
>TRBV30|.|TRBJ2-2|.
CAWKQGPNTGELFF
TGTGCCTGGAAACAGGGACCCAACACCGGGGAGCTGTTTTTT
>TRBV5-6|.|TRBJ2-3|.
CASSSYRRRDTQYF
TGTGCCAGCAGCTCCTACAGGCGGCGGGATACGCAGTATTTT
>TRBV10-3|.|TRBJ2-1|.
CAISEYGPVQGGNEQFF
TGTGCCATCAGTGAATATGGGCCAGTCCAGGGAGGCAATGAGCAGTTCTTC
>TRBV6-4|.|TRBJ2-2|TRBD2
CASSDRLADTGELFF
TGTGCCAGCAGTGACCGTCTAGCGGACACCGGGGAGCTGTTTTTT
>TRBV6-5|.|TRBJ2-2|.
CASREGWDTGELFF
TGTGCCAGCAGGGAGGGGTGGGACACCGGGGAGCTGTTTTTT
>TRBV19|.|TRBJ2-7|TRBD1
CATRDRVYEQYF
TGTGCCACCCGGGACAGGGTCTACGAGCAGTACTTC
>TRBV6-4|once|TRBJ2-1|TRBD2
CASSPSLAGVNEQFF
TGTGCCAGCAGCCCTTCACTAGCGGGAGTGAATGAGCAGTTCTTC
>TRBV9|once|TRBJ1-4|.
CASSSGVGGHEKLFF
TGTGCCAGCAGCTCGGGTGTGGGGGGGCATGAAAAACTGTTTTTT
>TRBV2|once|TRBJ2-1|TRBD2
CASSVGLAGVNEQFF
TGTGCCAGCAGTGTGGGACTAGCGGGAGTTAATGAGCAGTTCTTC
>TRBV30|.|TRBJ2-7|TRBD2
CASDSSGPYEQYF
TGTGCCTCAGACTCTAGCGGCCCCTACGAGCAGTACTTC
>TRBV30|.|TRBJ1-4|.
CAWSVYNPATNEKLFF
TGTGCCTGGAGTGTTTACAACCCAGCAACTAATGAAAAACTGTTTTTT
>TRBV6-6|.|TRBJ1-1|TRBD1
CASREVGQGTEAFF
TGTGCCAGCAGGGAAGTCGGACAGGGGACTGAAGCTTTCTTT
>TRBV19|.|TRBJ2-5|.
CASSVWAISRETQYF
TGTGCCAGTAGTGTGTGGGCCATTTCTCGGGAGACCCAGTACTTC
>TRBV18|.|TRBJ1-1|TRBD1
CASSLGQDTEAFF
TGTGCCAGCTCCTTAGGACAGGACACTGAAGCTTTCTTT
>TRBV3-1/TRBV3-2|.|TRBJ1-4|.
CASSQDQELVVPNEKLFF
TGTGCCAGCAGCCAAGATCAAGAGTTGGTAGTCCCTAATGAAAAACTGTTTTTT
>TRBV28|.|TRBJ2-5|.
CASRGGQETQYF
TGTGCCAGCCGAGGGGGCCAAGAGACCCAGTACTTC
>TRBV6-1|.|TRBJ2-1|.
CASSDTVRGKQFF
TGTGCCAGCAGTGACACGGTACGCGGGAAACAGTTCTTC
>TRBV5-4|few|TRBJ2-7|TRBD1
CASSQTGGYEQYF
TGTGCCAGCAGCCAGACAGGGGGCTACGAGCAGTACTTC
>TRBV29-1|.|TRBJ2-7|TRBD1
CSGGQASYEQYF
TGCAGCGGGGGACAGGCTTCCTACGAGCAGTACTTC
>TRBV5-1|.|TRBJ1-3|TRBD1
CASSPSTGESGNTIYF
TGCGCCAGCAGCCCTTCGACAGGGGAATCTGGAAACACCATATATTTT
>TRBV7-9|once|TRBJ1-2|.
CASSLSGPAGGQNYGYTF
TGTGCCAGCAGCTTAAGTGGCCCAGCCGGAGGCCAAAACTATGGCTACACCTTC
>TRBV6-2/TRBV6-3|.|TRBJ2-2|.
CASSYVNGRSLTGELFF
TGTGCCAGCAGTTACGTGAACGGCAGGTCGCTCACCGGGGAGCTGTTTTTT
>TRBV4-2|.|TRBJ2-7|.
CASSPSEWREQYF
TGTGCCAGCAGCCCTAGCGAGTGGAGGGAGCAGTACTTC
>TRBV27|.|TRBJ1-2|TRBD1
CASSMTGVNGYTF
TGTGCCAGCAGTATGACAGGGGTGAACGGCTACACCTTC
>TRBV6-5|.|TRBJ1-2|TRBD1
CASARDRDYGYTF
TGTGCCTCGGCCCGGGACAGGGATTATGGCTACACCTTC
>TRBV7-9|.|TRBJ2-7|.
CASSFKGLSSYEQYF
TGTGCCAGCAGCTTCAAGGGGCTAAGCTCCTACGAGCAGTACTTC
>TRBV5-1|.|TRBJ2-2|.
CASSKDYSNTGELFF
TGCGCCAGCAGCAAGGACTACTCGAACACCGGGGAGCTGTTTTTT
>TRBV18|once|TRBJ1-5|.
CASSPPWGGDQPQHF
TGTGCCAGCTCACCACCTTGGGGGGGGGATCAGCCCCAGCATTTT
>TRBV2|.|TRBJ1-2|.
CASRGQTMVYGYTF
TGTGCCAGCAGGGGACAAACGATGGTCTATGGCTACACCTTC
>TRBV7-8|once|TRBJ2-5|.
CASSEGPGHIQETQYF
TGTGCCAGCAGCGAAGGACCGGGACACATACAAGAGACCCAGTACTTC
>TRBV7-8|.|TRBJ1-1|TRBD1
CASSLDLVDREAFF
TGTGCCAGCAGCTTAGATCTGGTGGACAGGGAAGCTTTCTTT
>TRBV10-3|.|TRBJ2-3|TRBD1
CAISIQGADTQYF
TGTGCCATCAGCATCCAGGGGGCAGATACGCAGTATTTT
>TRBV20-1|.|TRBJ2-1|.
CSAVRNEQFF
TGCAGTGCCGTGAGAAATGAGCAGTTCTTC
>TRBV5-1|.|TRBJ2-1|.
CASTDIYNEQFF
TGCGCCAGCACCGACATCTACAATGAGCAGTTCTTC
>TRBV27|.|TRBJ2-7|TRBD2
CASSPSGSGYEQYF
TGTGCCAGCAGTCCCAGCGGGAGTGGCTACGAGCAGTACTTC
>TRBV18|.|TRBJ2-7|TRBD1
CASSPRTGAYEQYF
TGTGCCAGCTCACCACGCACAGGGGCCTACGAGCAGTACTTC
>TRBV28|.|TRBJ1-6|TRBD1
CASSGGQGARSPLHF
TGTGCCAGCAGTGGGGGACAGGGGGCGAGGTCACCCCTCCACTTT
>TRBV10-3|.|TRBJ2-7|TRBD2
CAISDGGVEQYF
TGTGCCATCAGTGACGGGGGGGTCGAGCAGTACTTC
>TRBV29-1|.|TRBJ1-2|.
CSVGSRNGYTF
TGCAGCGTTGGATCCAGGAATGGCTACACCTTC
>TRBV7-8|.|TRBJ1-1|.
CASSLGGVMNTEAFF
TGTGCCAGCAGCTTAGGGGGAGTCATGAACACTGAAGCTTTCTTT
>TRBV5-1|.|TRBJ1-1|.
CASRRQDNTEAFF
TGCGCCAGCAGGCGACAGGACAACACTGAAGCTTTCTTT
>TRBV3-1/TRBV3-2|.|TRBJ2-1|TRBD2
CASSQVSGSLEQFF
TGTGCCAGCAGCCAGGTTAGCGGGAGTCTTGAGCAGTTCTTC
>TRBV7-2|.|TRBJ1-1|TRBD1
CASSQQGYTEAFF
TGTGCCAGCAGCCAACAGGGGTACACTGAAGCTTTCTTT
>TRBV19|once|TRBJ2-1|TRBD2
CATSAGGRHNEQFF
TGTGCCACCTCGGCGGGAGGCCGTCACAATGAGCAGTTCTTC
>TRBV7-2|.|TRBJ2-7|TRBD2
CASSRRFGGEQYF
TGTGCCAGCAGCAGACGCTTCGGGGGGGAGCAGTACTTC
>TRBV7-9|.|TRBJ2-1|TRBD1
CASSSTPGQVNEQFF
TGTGCCAGCAGCTCTACCCCGGGACAGGTAAATGAGCAGTTCTTC
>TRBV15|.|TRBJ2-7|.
CATSTGGEQYF
TGTGCCACCAGCACCGGTGGCGAGCAGTACTTC
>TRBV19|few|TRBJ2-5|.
CASSIGSRVTQETQYF
TGTGCCAGTAGTATTGGGTCCAGGGTTACCCAAGAGACCCAGTACTTC
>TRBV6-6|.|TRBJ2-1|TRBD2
CASSPDSLAGVYNEQFF
TGTGCCAGCAGTCCGGACTCACTAGCGGGAGTCTACAATGAGCAGTTCTTC
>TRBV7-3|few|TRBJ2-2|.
CASSLTRVGGELFF
TGTGCCAGCAGCTTAACGCGGGTGGGCGGGGAGCTGTTTTTT
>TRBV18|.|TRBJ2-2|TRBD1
CASSLIQPGTGNVRELFF
TGTGCCAGCTCACTAATCCAGCCCGGGACAGGGAATGTGCGGGAGCTGTTTTTT
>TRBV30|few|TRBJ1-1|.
CAWSGIGEAFF
TGTGCCTGGAGCGGGATAGGTGAAGCTTTCTTT